This T cell receptor (beta chain) was observed in a study of cytomegalovirus exposure and HLA in healthy donors. As for the study in general: Later analysis reported that the approximately 120 validation repertoires shared the platform of the approximately 670 first-cohort repertoires. Findings and caveats of the study: A list of approximately 150 TCR beta chains associated with cytomegalovirus was given.

Method: immunoSEQ multiplex PCR; TCRdb's copy keeps in-frame clones and lacks some. The table records about 130,000 clones, about 89% of them present only once. Details on this clone: Its specificity is not known.

CDR3 length: 15 amino acids. J was trimmed by 6 bases and V by 5 bases; bases with no gene match: 7. The germline CDR1 and CDR2 sequences are LNHDA and SQIVND (reference sequence). The gene calls are TRBV19 and TRBJ2-7; 13 positions agree with TRBD2. The TCR sequence derives from a woman younger than 35 in good health and CMV-seronegative. The sequenced sample consisted of PBMCs. The CDR3 DNA reads TGTGCCAGTAGTGCGGGACTAGCGGGAACTGTCGAGCAGTACTTC. It is translated as CASSAGLAGTVEQYF.